Shown below are 27 T cell receptor beta chains from a single sample sequenced in a study of blood T cell repertoires in COVID-19. Profiling relied on immunoSEQ multiplex PCR, and the TCRdb table lists in-frame clones only, not all of them. The sample lists 100,000 or so clones; roughly 82% were seen once. Sequencing was performed on peripheral blood. These receptors were obtained from a man older than 75 with acute or convalescent COVID-19.

This chain joins TRBV20-1 and TRBJ1-5; TRBD1 matches at 10 bases. After removal of 3 bases from V and 0 bases from J, the junction contained 11 bases not matched to a gene. Per the germline V gene, CDR1 is DFQATT and CDR2 is SNEGSKA (reference sequence). This CDR3 has 18 residues. The CDR3 DNA sequence: TGCAGTGCTAGTCGAGGGACAGGGGTTGCCCTTAGCAATCAGCCCCAGCATTTT. As protein: CSASRGTGVALSNQPQHF.

The chain combines TRBV19 with TRBJ2-5; 8 positions agree with TRBD1. This CDR3 contains 15 residues. Germline CDR1 and CDR2: LNHDA and SQIVND (reference sequence). J was trimmed by 5 bases and V by 4 bases; bases with no gene match: 9. The CDR3 DNA follows: TGTGCCAGTAGTAAAGGACAGGGTCGTCACGAGACCCAGTACTTC. Encoded protein: CASSKGQGRHETQYF.

The V gene is TRBV2, the J gene TRBJ1-4; no reliable D call. The V gene's germline CDR1 is SNHLY and CDR2 FYNNEI. The CDR3 covers 16 residues. Trimming took off 3 bases at V and 5 bases at J, with 16 bases between the two ends. The CDR3 reads CASSDDRTTRNEKLFF. Written as DNA, the CDR3 is TGTGCCAGCAGTGATGATAGAACTACCCGGAATGAAAAACTGTTTTTT.

This chain joins TRBV4-3 and TRBJ2-3; D possibly corresponds to TRBD2 (7 bases). V lost 0 bases and J lost 7, with 23 bases in between. The CDR3 is 18 amino acids. The germline gives CDR1 LGHNA, CDR2 YSLEER. For the CDR3, the DNA is TGCGCCAGCAGCCAAGAAGGGAATCGGGGGGCCAGGGCGAATACGCAGTATTTT. Protein: CASSQEGNRGARANTQYF.

The chain employs TRBV25-1 and TRBJ2-7, with a tentative D call TRBD2 (5 bases). Looked up from germline, CDR1 is MGHDK and CDR2 is SYGVNS. The CDR3 covers 13 residues. Trimming removed 1 base at V and 6 bases at J, with 10 bases between. The CDR3 region is CASSESRGGEQYF. DNA for the CDR3: TGTGCCAGCAGTGAATCTCGGGGTGGCGAGCAGTACTTC.

This sequence joins TRBV11-2 and TRBJ2-3, with 11 nucleotides matching TRBD2. Germline CDR1 is SGHAT and CDR2 is FQNNGV. The CDR3 is 18 residues long. V was clipped by 6 bases and J by 0 bases; unmatched bases: 11. CDR3 in DNA: TGTGCCAGCAGACCTCCCCTAGCGGGAGGAAGGAGCACAGATACGCAGTATTTT. This sequence encodes CASRPPLAGGRSTDTQYF. The full variable domain, in which reference TRBV11-2 and TRBJ2-3 provide the parts outside the CDR3, is EAGVAQSPRYKIIEKRQSVAFWCNPISGHATLYWYQQILGQGPKLLIQFQNNGVVDDSQLPKDRFSAERLKGVDSTLKIQPAKLEDSAVYLCASRPPLAGGRSTDTQYFGPGTRLTVL.

This chain joins TRBV19 and TRBJ2-6, with a tentative D call TRBD2 (6 bases). CDR1 and CDR2 (germline): LNHDA, SQIVND (reference sequence). The CDR3 contains 14 residues. V gave up 7 bases and J gave up 3 bases, with 10 bases separating them. In DNA form, the CDR3 reads TGTGCCAGTAATAAGGGAGGTGGGGCCAACGTCCTGACTTTC. This sequence encodes CASNKGGGANVLTF.

Here the CDR3 DNA reads TGTGCCAGCAGCTCCTCTGCAGGGAACACTGAAGCTTTCTTT. As protein: CASSSSAGNTEAFF. V usage is TRBV7-2 and J usage is TRBJ1-1; D is undetermined. Germline CDR1 SGHTA, CDR2 FQGNSA. The CDR3 is 14 amino acids. Trimming pared 4 bases from V and 1 base from J, leaving 10 bases between.

Comments on this clone: The sample contains more than one DNA sequence encoding this CDR3. The chain has TRBV30 and TRBJ1-1; 7 bases align to TRBD1. The germline gives CDR1 GTSNPN, CDR2 SVGIG (reference sequence). CDR3 length equals 17 residues. The ends lost 0 bases at V and 0 bases at J; junction bases unmatched: 10. This CDR3 reads CAWSVRGGRGMNTEAFF. As DNA, the CDR3 is TGTGCCTGGAGTGTACGAGGCGGCAGGGGGATGAACACTGAAGCTTTCTTT.

This sequence joins TRBV7-9 and TRBJ2-5, with TRBD2 as a possible D gene (6 bases). The CDR3 runs 12 residues. Looked up from germline, CDR1 is SEHNR and CDR2 is FQNEAQ (reference sequence). The ends were cut back, 8 bases at V and 2 bases at J, with 9 bases in the middle. The CDR3 protein is CASGTEQETQYF. The DNA of the CDR3 is TGTGCCAGCGGGACTGAGCAAGAGACCCAGTACTTC.

The table lists this clone with a few counts. This chain joins TRBV28 and TRBJ2-7; possible D gene TRBD2, 6 bases. The CDR3 is 14 residues long. Germline CDR1 reads MDHEN; CDR2 reads SYDVKM. Trimming left V 10 bases short and J 9 bases short, with 25 bases between. CDR3 residues: CATELTGTFFGQYF. The CDR3 coding sequence is TGTGCCACCGAGCTTACTGGGACTTTCTTCGGGCAGTACTTC. Filled out from reference TRBV28 and TRBJ2-7, the complete variable domain reads DVKVTQSSRYLVKRTGEKVFLECVQDMDHENMFWYRQDPGLGLRLIYFSYDVKMKEKGDIPEGYSVSREKKERFSLILESASTNQTSMYLCATELTGTFFGQYFGPGTRLTVT.

The chain is built from TRBV5-6 and TRBJ2-7, with TRBD1 matching 7 bases. Germline lookup yields CDR1 SGHDT and CDR2 YYEEEE. Trimming removed 6 bases from V and 6 bases from J; junction bases left unmatched: 12. The length of the CDR3 is 14 residues. The CDR3: CASIPRQGAAEQYF. For the CDR3, the DNA is TGTGCCAGCATCCCAAGACAGGGCGCAGCCGAGCAGTACTTC.

The J gene is TRBJ1-1, the V gene TRBV5-1, with 7 bases lining up with TRBD1. CDR3 length: 13 residues. Germline values: CDR1 SGHRS, CDR2 YFSETQ. V was pared by 0 bases and J by 6 bases, with 2 bases of the junction left unmatched. The CDR3 loop reads CASSLVGQAEAFF. The CDR3, as DNA: TGCGCCAGCAGCTTGGTTGGACAGGCTGAAGCTTTCTTT.

The rearrangement uses TRBV4-3 and TRBJ2-3; D might be TRBD1 (7 bases). This CDR3 is built from 17 residues. V shed 4 bases and J shed 1 base, with 18 bases lying between them. Germline-derived CDR1 and CDR2 are LGHNA and YSLEER. The CDR3 loop is CASSRSDRRGGTDTQYF. Here the CDR3 DNA reads TGCGCCAGCAGCCGGTCGGACAGGAGGGGTGGCACAGATACGCAGTATTTT.

The chain combines TRBV10-1 with TRBJ2-5, with 7 positions matching TRBD1. The CDR3 covers 14 residues. The germline V gene encodes CDR1 WNHNN and CDR2 SYGVQD (reference sequence). The ends lost 5 bases at V and 3 bases at J; junction bases unmatched: 6. The CDR3 region is CASSTDRVKETQYF. For the CDR3, the DNA is TGCGCCAGCAGTACAGACAGGGTTAAAGAGACCCAGTACTTC.

The CDR3 coding sequence is TGTGCCAGCAGCTTAGATTGGACAGACTCCTACGAGCAGTACTTC. It encodes CASSLDWTDSYEQYF. The chain recombines TRBV7-2 with TRBJ2-7; D is possibly TRBD1 (6 bases). Germline V gene sequence: CDR1 SGHTA, CDR2 FQGNSA. The CDR3 sequence is 15 residues long. V was clipped by 1 base and J by 0 bases, with 10 bases between them.

This clone was counted a single time. The chain has TRBV28 and TRBJ1-4; 8 bases agree with TRBD1. The V gene's germline CDR1 is MDHEN and CDR2 SYDVKM. The CDR3 covers 14 residues. The J segment lost 7 bases and the V segment lost 7 bases, leaving 8 bases of the junction unmatched. DNA of the CDR3: TGTGCCAGCACCGCGACAGGGGCGGGTGAAAAACTGTTTTTT. Translated, it gives CASTATGAGEKLFF.

The chain joins TRBV30 to TRBJ1-5; D gene ambiguous. The V gene's germline CDR1 is GTSNPN and CDR2 SVGIG (reference sequence). This CDR3 contains 13 residues. Trimming took off 3 bases at V and 3 bases at J, with 9 bases between the two ends. The DNA of the CDR3 is TGTGCCTGGAGCCGAGGCCTCAATCAGCCCCAGCATTTT. This translates into CAWSRGLNQPQHF.

The chain is built from TRBV5-1 and TRBJ1-1; no clear D. This CDR3 is 15 amino acids long. Germline CDR1 and CDR2: SGHRS and YFSETQ. The ends were cut back, 0 bases at V and 5 bases at J, with 14 bases in the middle. CDR3 residues: CASSLVDPGRTEAFF. The CDR3 DNA reads as TGCGCCAGCAGCTTGGTGGATCCGGGTCGGACTGAAGCTTTCTTT.

The CDR3 DNA sequence: TGCGCCAGCAGCACAGGAGATTTTAGCAATCAGCCCCAGCATTTT. It yields the protein CASSTGDFSNQPQHF. The chain links TRBV4-1 to TRBJ1-5, with a possible D match to TRBD1 (5 bases). Trimming cost V 5 bases and J 0 bases, with 11 bases left between them. The CDR3 covers 15 residues. CDR1 is MGHRA and CDR2 is YSYEKL in the germline V gene.

This clone is a singleton in its sample. The chain uses TRBV7-2 and TRBJ1-1; D ambiguous. Germline CDR1 SGHTA, CDR2 FQGNSA. The CDR3 runs to 13 residues. Trimming took off 2 bases at V and 4 bases at J, with 8 bases between the two ends. This chain's CDR3 is CASSLYSGTEAFF. CDR3 nucleotides: TGTGCCAGCAGCTTATACAGTGGCACTGAAGCTTTCTTT.

This chain connects TRBV27 to TRBJ1-1; no clear D gene. The CDR3 has 13 amino acids. The germline V and J ends were trimmed by 3 bases and 0 bases, with 5 bases remaining between them. The germline V gene has CDR1 MNHEY and CDR2 SMNVEV (reference sequence). Written as DNA, the CDR3 is TGTGCCAGCAGTTTCACTTTGAACACTGAAGCTTTCTTT. It translates to CASSFTLNTEAFF.

The V call is TRBV28, the J call TRBJ2-1; D not resolved. V was pared by 6 bases and J by 7 bases, with 13 bases between. This CDR3 is built from 13 residues. In germline, CDR1 is MDHEN, CDR2 SYDVKM. The CDR3 loop reads CASRMPAGNEQFF. The CDR3, as DNA: TGTGCCAGCAGGATGCCGGCAGGAAATGAGCAGTTCTTC. The full variable domain, its missing parts supplied by reference TRBV28 and TRBJ2-1, is DVKVTQSSRYLVKRTGEKVFLECVQDMDHENMFWYRQDPGLGLRLIYFSYDVKMKEKGDIPEGYSVSREKKERFSLILESASTNQTSMYLCASRMPAGNEQFFGPGTRLTVL.

The chain's CDR3 is CASSAGTFTDTQYF. The CDR3 coding sequence is TGTGCCAGCAGCGCCGGGACTTTCACAGATACGCAGTATTTT. J is TRBJ2-3 and V is TRBV6-4; D is perhaps TRBD2 (6 bases). Germline assignment: CDR1 MRHNA and CDR2 SNTAGT. V was shortened by 6 bases and J by 2 bases, with 12 bases between the two germline ends. CDR3 length equals 14 residues.

The J gene is TRBJ1-3, the V gene TRBV7-2; possible D gene TRBD1, 5 bases. Per germline, CDR1 SGHTA and CDR2 FQGNSA. The ends were cut back, 3 bases at V and 0 bases at J, with 12 bases in the middle. This CDR3 has 16 residues. Written as DNA, the CDR3 is TGTGCCAGCAGCTTCTCGCAGGGCCTCTCTGGAAACACCATATATTTT. Translated: CASSFSQGLSGNTIYF.

The chain joins TRBV5-4 to TRBJ1-3; D gene uncertain. Germline lookup yields CDR1 SGHNT and CDR2 YYREEE (reference sequence). Trimming took 1 base from V and 0 from J, leaving 8 bases between them. The CDR3 is 15 amino acids. The chain's CDR3 is CASSLQTGSGNTIYF. DNA for the CDR3: TGTGCCAGCAGCTTGCAAACGGGCTCTGGAAACACCATATATTTT. Using reference TRBV5-4 and TRBJ1-3 for the parts outside the CDR3, the full variable domain is ETGVTQSPTHLIKTRGQQVTLRCSSQSGHNTVSWYQQALGQGPQFIFQYYREEENGRGNFPPRFSGLQFPNYSSELNVNALELDDSALYLCASSLQTGSGNTIYFGEGSWLTVV.

The gene calls are TRBV11-2 and TRBJ2-7; D is perhaps TRBD1 (6 bases). This CDR3 is 13 amino acids long. V gave up 7 bases and J gave up 4 bases, with 14 bases separating them. The germline V gene encodes CDR1 SGHAT and CDR2 FQNNGV. The CDR3 bases are TGTGCCAGCAATGGGCCAGGGGTGTACGAGCAGTACTTC. Translation gives CASNGPGVYEQYF.